This TCR beta chain was retrieved from a study of T-cell memory formation after mild COVID-19. TCRdb re-called the 5' RACE reads with MiXCR, one entry per CDR3 protein. The table has fewer than 250,000 distinct CDR3 sequences, around 27% seen once. Study findings and constraints: Researchers report contracting CD4+ clones mostly in CM and EM, with CD8+ clones in EMRA.

In the case of this clonotype: The antigen remains undetermined.

V was shortened by 3 bases and J by 0 bases, with 15 bases between the two germline ends. The CDR3 sequence is 17 residues long. The germline gives CDR1 SQVTM, CDR2 ANQGSEA. The specimen was PBMCs or a T cell subset sorted from them (not recorded which). The clonotype was recovered from an adult woman who had mild COVID-19 (a few samples of this study predate the infection). Cell type and time point are not known. The V gene is TRBV29-1, the J gene TRBJ2-6; a possible D gene is TRBD1 (6 bases). CDR3 sequence reads: CSVEGRQAHSGANVLTF. The CDR3 coding sequence is TGCAGCGTTGAGGGCAGACAGGCCCACTCTGGGGCCAACGTCCTGACTTTC. The complete variable domain, with remaining parts taken from reference TRBV29-1 and TRBJ2-6, reads SAVISQKPSRDICQRGTSLTIQCQVDSQVTMMFWYRQQPGQSLTLIATANQGSEATYESGFVIDKFPISRPNLTFSTLTVSNMSPEDSSIYLCSVEGRQAHSGANVLTFGAGSRLTVL.